The T cell receptor beta chain described here comes from a study of cytotoxic CD8 clonotypes in ibrutinib-treated CLL. Study as a whole: There were, on average, approximately 250,000 productive templates and under 95,000 productive rearrangements per sample. Study-wide findings and caveats: Treatment saw public clonotypes, which were uncommon, either contract or stay stable.

Produced via immunoSEQ multiplex PCR; TCRdb's table is partial and in-frame only. The data show some 200,000 clones, over 65% seen once. V dropped 7 bases and J dropped 5 bases, with 12 bases sitting between them. The CDR3 is 12 amino acids. The germline V gene encodes CDR1 SEHNR and CDR2 FQNEAQ (reference sequence). This clone has a handful of counts. Its antigen remains unidentified. The TCR sequence derives from a human donor with chronic lymphocytic leukemia. This rearrangement joins TRBV7-9 to TRBJ2-7, with no clear D. Sequencing was performed on PBMCs, taken after 12 months of ibrutinib treatment. DNA for the CDR3: TGTGCCAGCAAAAACCGCGGTCACGAGCAGTACTTC. Protein sequence: CASKNRGHEQYF.